The 25 T cell receptor beta chains presented below share a single source sample, sequenced in a study of response to subunit inactivated influenza vaccine. One entry per CDR3 protein, called by TCRdb with MiXCR from the RT-PCR reads. Of roughly 460,000 distinct CDR3 sequences listed, roughly 11% are singletons. Sequencing used PBMCs from blood, obtained 45 days after vaccination. The receptors shown here come from a man aged 45-65 years who received an inactivated influenza vaccine.

CDR3 DNA: TGTGCCAGCAGTTACTCCGGGGGCGCGGGGGCTTTCTTT. Translating gives CASSYSGGAGAFF. The V gene is TRBV6-5, the J gene TRBJ1-1, with D possibly being TRBD1 (6 bases). V lost 0 bases and J lost 11, with 13 bases in between. CDR1 is MNHEY, CDR2 SVGAGI, per germline. The CDR3 contains 13 residues.

This clonotype was observed a few times. V gene TRBV5-1 combines with J gene TRBJ2-7; perhaps TRBD2 as D (5 bases). The V and J ends lost 0 bases and 3 bases respectively, with 16 bases between them. The V gene's germline CDR1 is SGHRS and CDR2 YFSETQ. The CDR3 contains 16 residues. CDR3 loop: CASSLGGLSMGYEQYF. In DNA form, the CDR3 reads TGCGCCAGCAGCTTGGGCGGGTTGTCCATGGGCTACGAGCAGTACTTC.

This clonotype was picked up a small number of times. The J gene is TRBJ2-2, the V gene TRBV4-3; D remains unclear. Germline values: CDR1 LGHNA, CDR2 YSLEER. The CDR3 spans 15 residues. Trimming cost V 0 bases and J 5 bases, with 10 bases left between them. CDR3 bases: TGCGCCAGCAGCCAAGATGTTTTCGGGACCGGGGAGCTGTTTTTT. It encodes CASSQDVFGTGELFF.

The chain has TRBV7-6 and TRBJ1-6, with TRBD1 identical over 11 bases. V was clipped by 6 bases and J by 11 bases; unmatched bases: 12. This CDR3 is 16 amino acids long. The germline V gene has CDR1 SGHVS and CDR2 FNYEAQ. CDR3 in DNA: TGTGCCAGCAGACCAGTCGGACAGGGGGCTGTGGCACCCCTCCACTTT. Amino acids: CASRPVGQGAVAPLHF.

This chain uses TRBV13 with TRBJ2-1; the D gene is possibly TRBD1 (6 bases). The CDR3 loop spans 15 amino acids. Trimming took 5 bases from V and 0 from J, leaving 11 bases between them. Germline assignment: CDR1 PRHDT and CDR2 FYEKMQ (reference sequence). This chain's CDR3 is CASSTDRRSYNEQFF. CDR3 sequence (DNA): TGTGCCAGCAGCACCGACAGGCGCTCCTACAATGAGCAGTTCTTC.

The chain joins TRBV28 to TRBJ2-3, with 13 bases identical to TRBD2. The CDR3 length is 16 residues. Germline trimming cut 5 bases from V and 3 bases from J; bases unmatched to any gene: 5. Germline values: CDR1 MDHEN, CDR2 SYDVKM. CDR3 in DNA: TGTGCCAGCAGTACTAGCGGGAGGGCCTGGACAGATACGCAGTATTTT. Protein: CASSTSGRAWTDTQYF.

Only a few counts were recorded for this clonotype. The DNA for the CDR3 is TGTGCCAGCAGCTTAGGTTGGGGACCCTTTAAGCAGCAGTACTTC. Translated, it gives CASSLGWGPFKQQYF. The V and J genes are TRBV13 and TRBJ2-7; D is tentatively TRBD1 or TRBD2 (5 bases each). The CDR3 has 15 amino acids. Trimming stripped 0 bases from V and 8 bases from J, with 17 bases between. Germline CDR1 is PRHDT and CDR2 is FYEKMQ (reference sequence).

This clonotype was detected only a few times. J is TRBJ1-2 and V is TRBV21-1. TRBV21-1 corresponds to a pseudogene. The CDR3 extends over 13 amino acids. CDR3 nucleotides: TGTGCCAGCAGCAAAGCCGTTGCTGATGGCTACACCTTC. Encoded protein: CASSKAVADGYTF.

As concerns this clonotype: As the CDR3 is not closed by the conserved phenylalanine or tryptophan, this likely results from a read error. This chain links TRBV5-6 with TRBJ2-5; 8 bases line up with TRBD1. The length of the CDR3 is 14 residues. Germline V gives CDR1 SGHDT, CDR2 YYEEEE. J lost 4 bases, V lost 4 bases, and 6 bases had no gene match. This CDR3 is CASSLDRVTETQYL. The CDR3, as DNA: TGTGCCAGCAGCCTGGACAGGGTCACAGAGACCCAGTACCTC.

This clonotype appeared a few times. This rearrangement joins TRBV7-2 to TRBJ2-3, with 9 bases that match TRBD2. The V and J ends lost 1 base and 0 bases, in that order; junction bases with no gene match: 5. Germline V lookup: CDR1 SGHTA, CDR2 FQGNSA. This CDR3 is 17 amino acids long. The chain's CDR3 is CASSLVAGGASTDTQYF. In DNA, the CDR3 is TGTGCCAGCAGCTTAGTGGCGGGGGGGGCAAGCACAGATACGCAGTATTTT.

The CDR3 loop is CASSGSPGGSPSGRSYNEQFF. The CDR3 region has the DNA TGTGCCAGCAGCGGCTCCCCGGGAGGATCCCCCAGCGGGAGATCCTACAATGAGCAGTTCTTC. The rearrangement uses TRBV9 and TRBJ2-1, with 8 bases fitting TRBD2. CDR1 is SGDLS, CDR2 YYNGEE, per germline. After removal of 3 bases from V and 1 base from J, the junction contained 21 bases not matched to a gene. The CDR3 covers 21 residues.

In its sample, this clonotype was seen many times. This chain links TRBV7-2 with TRBJ2-3; 7 bases agree with TRBD1. With 4 bases clipped from V and 0 bases from J, the junction kept 7 bases outside the gene matches. CDR1 and CDR2 from the germline V gene are SGHTA and FQGNSA. The CDR3 totals 16 residues. CDR3 coding DNA: TGTGCCAGCAGCTCACATGGGACAGATAGCACAGATACGCAGTATTTT. It yields the protein CASSSHGTDSTDTQYF.

This clonotype has a handful of counts. J is TRBJ2-7 and V is TRBV10-3; TRBD2 agrees at 8 bases. Germline CDR1 and CDR2: ENHRY and SYGVKD. V shed 11 bases, J shed 4 bases, and the junction held 10 bases outside the gene matches. The CDR3 has 13 amino acids. CDR3 residues: CAVTGTSQYEQYF. CDR3 bases: TGTGCCGTAACCGGGACTAGTCAATACGAGCAGTACTTC.

This clonotype has only a few counts. The CDR3 DNA reads as TGTGCCTGGAGTGTACCGGGGAGGACCAATCAGCCCCAGCATTTT. It codes for CAWSVPGRTNQPQHF. This chain joins TRBV30 and TRBJ1-5; no clear D. Looked up from germline, CDR1 is GTSNPN and CDR2 is SVGIG (reference sequence). The CDR3 extends over 15 amino acids. The ends were cut back, 0 bases at V and 3 bases at J, with 12 bases in the middle. The complete variable domain, with remaining parts taken from reference TRBV30 and TRBJ1-5, reads SQTIHQWPATLVQPVGSPLSLECTVEGTSNPNLYWYRQAAGRGLQLLFYSVGIGQISSEVPQNLSASRPQDRQFILSSKKLLLSDSGFYLCAWSVPGRTNQPQHFGDGTRLSIL.

The V gene is TRBV7-9, the J gene TRBJ1-4, with D hard to call. CDR3 length: 11 residues. The germline V and J ends were trimmed by 2 bases and 8 bases, with 3 bases remaining between them. Germline CDR1 SEHNR, CDR2 FQNEAQ (reference sequence). The CDR3 region has the DNA TGTGCCAGCAGCTTAACAGAAAAACTGTTTTTT. Its translation is CASSLTEKLFF.

A few counts support this clonotype. The V and J genes are TRBV12-3 or TRBV12-4 and TRBJ2-1; 8 bases are a match to TRBD1. After removal of 5 bases from V and 4 bases from J, the junction contained 7 bases not matched to a gene. This CDR3 is built from 15 residues. CDR3 nucleotides: TGTGCCAGCAGTCCGAACAGGGGGGCGTACAATGAGCAGTTCTTC. Residues: CASSPNRGAYNEQFF.

The rearrangement uses TRBV6-1 and TRBJ1-4; D uncertain. CDR3 length: 15 residues. CDR1 and CDR2 (germline): MNHNS, SASEGT. Trimming left V 4 bases short and J 5 bases short, with 14 bases between. CDR3 loop: CASSAPGFQNEKLFF. The CDR3 coding sequence is TGTGCCAGCAGTGCCCCGGGGTTTCAGAATGAAAAACTGTTTTTT.

At least ten counts were recorded for this clonotype. The rearrangement joins TRBV28 to TRBJ2-7; 8 bases are shared with TRBD1. Germline-derived CDR1 and CDR2 are MDHEN and SYDVKM. Trimming removed 5 bases from V and 6 bases from J; junction bases left unmatched: 18. The CDR3 is made up of 17 amino acids. This chain's CDR3 is CASSLDRGTGAASEQYF. The CDR3 DNA sequence: TGTGCCAGCAGTCTCGACAGGGGCACGGGTGCGGCTTCCGAGCAGTACTTC.

This clonotype has just a few counts. The chain recombines TRBV29-1 with TRBJ2-1; 10 bases are shared with TRBD2. This CDR3 contains 17 residues. Germline V lookup: CDR1 SQVTM, CDR2 ANQGSEA. V lost 0 bases, J lost 1 base, and 6 bases stayed unmatched. The CDR3 region has the DNA TGCAGCGTTGAAGACCTTGCTAGCGGGGGTTCCTACAATGAGCAGTTCTTC. Its translation: CSVEDLASGGSYNEQFF.

This clonotype was seen more than once but under ten times. The chain combines TRBV14 with TRBJ2-7; a weak D match, TRBD1 (5 bases). V was shortened by 0 bases and J by 7 bases, with 13 bases between the two germline ends. The germline V gene encodes CDR1 SGHDN and CDR2 FVKESK. This CDR3 is built from 14 residues. In DNA, the CDR3 is TGTGCCAGCAGCCAAGAACAGGTTCGGAATGAGCAGTACTTC. It specifies CASSQEQVRNEQYF. Full variable domain (remainder filled in from reference TRBV14 and TRBJ2-7): EAGVTQFPSHSVIEKGQTVTLRCDPISGHDNLYWYRRVMGKEIKFLLHFVKESKQDESGMPNNRFLAERTGGTYSTLKVQPAELEDSGVYFCASSQEQVRNEQYFGPGTRLTVT.

This clonotype was seen repeatedly, ten times or more. This chain uses TRBV29-1 with TRBJ2-5; possibly TRBD1 for D (6 bases). Germline values: CDR1 SQVTM, CDR2 ANQGSEA. Trimming removed 4 bases from V and 4 bases from J, with 19 bases in between. The length of the CDR3 is 15 residues. The CDR3 bases are TGCAGCGTTGTACCACAGGGACGGAACATAGAGACCCAGTACTTC. Translation: CSVVPQGRNIETQYF.

This CDR3 is CASALRSYNEQFF. CDR3 sequence (DNA): TGTGCCAGCGCCCTCAGGTCCTACAATGAGCAGTTCTTC. The chain recombines TRBV16 with TRBJ2-1; no clear D gene. From germline, CDR1 is KGHSY and CDR2 FQNENV. V was trimmed by 8 bases and J by 1 base, leaving 9 bases between them. The CDR3 has 13 residues.

The chain recombines TRBV6-5 with TRBJ2-3; 9 nucleotides agree with TRBD1. V gave up 1 base and J gave up 0 bases; unmatched junction bases: 5. This CDR3 comprises 17 residues. Per the germline V gene, CDR1 is MNHEY and CDR2 is SVGAGI. CDR3 sequence reads: CASSYLLGTGSTDTQYF. The CDR3 region has the DNA TGTGCCAGCAGTTACTTGTTAGGGACAGGGAGCACAGATACGCAGTATTTT.

There are many counts of this clonotype. This chain connects TRBV4-3 to TRBJ2-7; D call uncertain. The CDR3 is 15 residues long. V lost 0 bases, J lost 2 bases, and 11 bases lay in between. Germline CDR1 reads LGHNA; CDR2 reads YSLEER. The DNA of the CDR3 is TGCGCCAGCAGCCAAGACCCGGGTAAGGCCTACGAGCAGTACTTC. Residues: CASSQDPGKAYEQYF.

The V and J genes are TRBV29-1 and TRBJ2-1, with D tentatively TRBD2 (6 bases). This CDR3 contains 12 residues. The V end was cut by 3 bases, the J end by 13 bases, with 16 bases between. Germline CDR1 reads SQVTM; CDR2 reads ANQGSEA. This CDR3 is CSVEPRGGVQFF. In DNA, the CDR3 is TGCAGCGTTGAGCCCCGGGGCGGGGTTCAGTTCTTC.